This section outlines one T cell receptor beta chain sequence together with its context. This clonotype was observed a few times. Its antigen remains unidentified. The sample holds no much larger clone one base away, and base qualities are not on file. CDR1 and CDR2, looked up from the germline V gene, are MNHEY and SVGEGT. The cysteine opens and the phenylalanine closes a CDR3 of 17 amino acids. Of all the DNA, just the CDR3 is kept, 51 bases in frame from base 1. The junction shows trimming of 5 bases on V and 5 bases on J, and the gene matches do not reach 8 bases of it. The data belong to a study of T cells in Graves' hyperthyroidism and ophthalmopathy (dated by TCRdb to the late 2010s). Notes on the research overall: Peripheral blood was sampled at the time of initial diagnosis, prior to any treatment. To identify distinguishing TCR V-J signatures, a discovery cohort of 100 patients was used, comprising fewer than 45 with Graves' ophthalmopathy and 57 with stable Graves' hyperthyroidism. Prospective prediction of ophthalmopathy was tested in an independent validation cohort consisting of fewer than 20 hyperthyroidism patients and about 17 patients who later progressed to ophthalmopathy. The 75 to 100 discovery patients were randomly split 7:3 into training and test sets. In addition, the study compared T-cell repertoires in thyroid tissue and in blood from several Graves' hyperthyroidism patients. Once sampling was done, hyperthyroidism patients were given methimazole at a starting dose of 30 mg daily, whereas ophthalmopathy patients were given high-dose intravenous methylprednisolone. The paper reports TCR Vbeta CDR3 sequencing of 135 peripheral blood samples: 43 ophthalmopathy, under 80 hyperthyroidism and around 17 progressor patients.

Findings and caveats that apply to the study as a whole: Sample size was not statistically predetermined, and investigators were not blinded to group allocation. Most expanded thyroid clonotypes (frequency above 0.001) were also found in blood, which suggests that blood repertoires may mirror thyroid immune responses. A model built on a 13 V-J signature distinguished ophthalmopathy from stable hyperthyroidism, reaching around 90% sensitivity and around 82% specificity in cross-validation and 80%/75% in testing. During validation, the model predicted progression to ophthalmopathy a median of approximately 6.5 months ahead of onset, with 70.59% sensitivity and 72.22% specificity.

Amplification of TCR beta CDR3 regions was carried out from RNA transcripts. The first round of RT-PCR for the TCR CDR3 was performed with the HTBI primer set and the Qiagen OneStep RT-PCR kit. Libraries were constructed in a second round of multiplex PCR, after which size selection and purification were carried out. Paired-end sequencing of the libraries was performed with 100 bp reads on an Illumina HiSeq2000. The authors' analysis ran thus. Raw data were processed with SOAPnuke, discarding reads with adapters, uncalled bases, mean Phred below 15, or no exact constant-primer or identifier match. COPE v1.2.5 was used to merge the high-quality paired reads, and each unique nucleotide sequence was defined as a clonotype. Clonotypes were aligned to IMGT TRBV, TRBD and TRBJ reference segments using MiTCR v1.1. Only V-J combinations with frequency above 0.0001, covering about 99% of repertoires, were analysed. The TCS score was defined as the ratio of F50 (clonal expansion) to E x V (chaos), calculated using BLOSUM62-based TCRdist between CDR3 peptides within each V-J. Welch's t-statistics and random forest reduced 500 to 550 V-J features to roughly 13, which were used in a naive Bayes classifier (R e1071). Through fastp at Q25 and MiXCR, TCRdb rebuilt clones from the public reads, retaining in-frame beta chains. Every CDR3 protein is listed once, alongside the most common genes and DNA of its rows. These V and J calls originate from TCRdb's pipeline instead of the authors' own analysis. For this sample the table gives roughly 700,000 distinct CDR3 sequences, of which around 15% were detected only once. Roughly 10% of the sample belongs to the ten largest clones.

Stable Graves' hyperthyroidism was defined as the absence of progression to ophthalmopathy over 18 months of follow-up. Hyperthyroidism patients were newly diagnosed, with disease duration under 2 months, and aged 18 to 65 years. Any patient with an uncontrolled infection, another autoimmune disease, pregnancy or lactation was excluded. Diagnoses were established on the basis of clinical symptoms, serum thyroxine and TRAb, thyroid ultrasound, and orbital computed tomography. Ficoll-Paque density gradient centrifugation was used to isolate PBMCs from under 11 ml of fresh peripheral blood. Trizol reagent was used to extract total RNA, and RNA quality was then checked on an Agilent 2100 Bioanalyzer.

Material: blood. The chain is encoded by TRBV6-2 or TRBV6-3 joined to TRBJ2-5, with 16 junctional bases fitting TRBD2. The sequence was collected from a young woman with Graves' hyperthyroidism. The CDR3 is CASSGTSGRGGGETQYF. In nucleotides, the sequence is TGTGCCAGCAGTGGGACTAGCGGGAGGGGCGGGGGGGAGACCCAGTACTTC.